This T cell receptor beta chain stems from a study of cytomegalovirus exposure and HLA in healthy donors. Study results and limitations: Rare TCR sequences dominated, though some public TCRs recurred in many donors. A later analysis showed that HLA-associated TCR beta chains had undergone more clonal expansion than equally common others.

Trimming removed 5 bases from V and 2 bases from J; junction bases left unmatched: 12. The CDR3 has 16 amino acids. Germline V lookup: CDR1 SEHNR, CDR2 FQNEAQ (reference sequence). It was with 60 Vbeta and 13 Jbeta primers that the PCR ran. The protocol was immunoSEQ multiplex PCR, while the TCRdb copy is restricted to in-frame clones and leaves out a portion. The repertoire has around 100,000 clones, less than 80% of them found once; the top ten carry about 4%. With respect to this clone: What it binds is unknown.

The chain links TRBV7-9 to TRBJ2-7; TRBD2 agrees at 7 bases. This sequence was found in a man aged 40-55 years in good health and CMV-seronegative. Input material: PBMCs. The CDR3, as DNA: TGTGCCAGCAGCCCTAACCGTCGGGCGGGGGCCTACGAGCAGTACTTC. It is translated as CASSPNRRAGAYEQYF.